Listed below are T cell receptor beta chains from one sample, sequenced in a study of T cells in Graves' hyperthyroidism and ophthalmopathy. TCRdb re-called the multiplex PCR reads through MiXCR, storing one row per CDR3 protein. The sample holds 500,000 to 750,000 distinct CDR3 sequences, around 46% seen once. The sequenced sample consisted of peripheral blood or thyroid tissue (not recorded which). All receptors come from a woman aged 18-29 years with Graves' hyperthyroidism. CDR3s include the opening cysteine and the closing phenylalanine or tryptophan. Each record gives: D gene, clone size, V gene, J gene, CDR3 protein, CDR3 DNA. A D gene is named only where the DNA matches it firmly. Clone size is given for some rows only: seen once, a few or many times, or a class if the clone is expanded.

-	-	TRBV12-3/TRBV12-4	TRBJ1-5	CASSLALSGGGYEHF	TGTGCCAGCAGTTTAGCCCTTAGCGGAGGCGGCTACGAGCATTTT
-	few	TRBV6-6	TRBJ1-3	CASSSSDRSSGNTIYF	TGTGCCAGCAGTTCCTCAGACAGGAGCTCTGGAAACACCATATATTTT
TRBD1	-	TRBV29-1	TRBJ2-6	CSQDRVGANVLTF	TGCAGCCAAGACAGGGTTGGGGCCAACGTCCTGACTTTC
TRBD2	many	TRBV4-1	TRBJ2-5	CASSQVAGISQETQYF	TGCGCCAGCAGCCAAGTAGCGGGGATTTCTCAAGAGACCCAGTACTTC
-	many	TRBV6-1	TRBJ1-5	CASSVGVSRNSNQPQHF	TGTGCCAGCAGTGTCGGCGTGTCAAGGAATAGCAATCAGCCCCAGCATTTT
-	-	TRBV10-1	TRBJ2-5	CASRPDGGETQYF	TGCGCCAGCAGACCCGACGGTGGGGAGACCCAGTACTTC
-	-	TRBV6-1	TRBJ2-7	CASSAGQFTYEQYF	TGTGCCAGCAGTGCGGGCCAGTTTACCTACGAGCAGTACTTC
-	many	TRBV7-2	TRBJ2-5	CASSFQGLAFPKETQYF	TGTGCCAGCAGCTTCCAGGGCCTGGCATTCCCGAAAGAGACCCAGTACTTC
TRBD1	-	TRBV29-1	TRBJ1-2	CSVETGTSYGYTF	TGCAGCGTTGAGACAGGGACCTCCTATGGCTACACCTTC
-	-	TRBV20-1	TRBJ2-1	CSANVVATRSYNEQFF	TGCAGTGCTAACGTCGTGGCGACCCGCTCCTACAATGAGCAGTTCTTC
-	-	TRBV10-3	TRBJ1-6	CAIGGDPNSPLHF	TGTGCCATCGGAGGGGATCCGAATTCACCCCTCCACTTT
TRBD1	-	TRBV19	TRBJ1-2	CASSNRDRGGYGYTF	TGTGCCAGTAGTAATCGGGACAGGGGTGGCTATGGCTACACCTTC
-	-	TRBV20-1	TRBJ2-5	CSASRGQGFETQYF	TGCAGTGCTAGTAGAGGCCAGGGGTTCGAGACCCAGTACTTC
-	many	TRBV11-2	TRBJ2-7	CASSPQGIYEQYF	TGTGCCAGCAGCCCACAAGGGATCTACGAGCAGTACTTC
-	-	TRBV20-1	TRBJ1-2	CSARPLFAGEAGYTF	TGCAGTGCTAGACCCCTTTTTGCGGGGGAGGCTGGCTACACCTTC
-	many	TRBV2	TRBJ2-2	CASQEGTVGELFF	TGTGCCAGCCAGGAAGGGACGGTCGGGGAGCTGTTTTTT
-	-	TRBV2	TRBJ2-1	CASRETQGPGSNEQFF	TGTGCCAGCAGGGAGACCCAGGGGCCTGGGAGCAATGAGCAGTTCTTC
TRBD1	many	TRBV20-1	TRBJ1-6	CSARPTGTGGLLSNSPLHF	TGCAGTGCTAGACCGACCGGGACAGGGGGCTTGTTGTCTAATTCACCCCTCCACTTT
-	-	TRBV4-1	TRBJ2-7	CAGSRGFSYEQYF	TGCGCCGGCAGCCGGGGCTTCTCCTACGAGCAGTACTTC
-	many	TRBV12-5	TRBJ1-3	CASGLIYSGNTIYF	TGTGCTAGTGGCCTTATTTACTCTGGAAACACCATATATTTT
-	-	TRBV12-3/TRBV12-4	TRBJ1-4	CASCPAGRGNEKLFF	TGTGCCAGCTGCCCGGCAGGGAGAGGCAATGAAAAACTGTTTTTT
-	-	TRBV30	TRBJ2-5	CAWSVGGKETQYF	TGTGCCTGGAGTGTAGGCGGAAAAGAGACCCAGTACTTC
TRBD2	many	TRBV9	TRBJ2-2	CASSVRGGDLTNTGELFF	TGTGCCAGCAGCGTACGGGGGGGCGACCTCACGAACACCGGGGAGCTGTTTTTT
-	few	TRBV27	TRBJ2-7	CASSLTGGLSYEQYF	TGTGCCAGCAGTTTAACTGGGGGCCTCTCCTACGAGCAGTACTTC
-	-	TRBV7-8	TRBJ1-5	CASSSRERQPQHF	TGTGCCAGCAGCTCCCGGGAACGGCAGCCCCAGCATTTT
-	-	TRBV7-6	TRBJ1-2	CASSHGRLFGYTF	TGTGCCAGCAGCCATGGGAGGTTATTCGGCTACACCTTC
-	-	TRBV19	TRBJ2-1	CASSPGQNNEQFF	TGTGCCAGCAGCCCTGGACAGAACAATGAGCAGTTCTTC
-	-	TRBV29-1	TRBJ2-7	CSGRLASYEQYF	TGCAGCGGGAGGCTCGCGTCCTACGAGCAGTACTTC
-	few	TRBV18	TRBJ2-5	CASSRFDQETQYF	TGTGCCAGCTCACGGTTCGATCAAGAGACCCAGTACTTC
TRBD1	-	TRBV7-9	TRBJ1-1	CASRSDRVSPEAFF	TGTGCCAGCAGATCGGACAGGGTGAGCCCTGAAGCTTTCTTT
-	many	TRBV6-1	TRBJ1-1	CASSESRRTEAFF	TGTGCCAGCAGTGAGAGTCGGAGGACTGAAGCTTTCTTT
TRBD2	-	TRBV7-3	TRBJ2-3	CASGRGSTDAQYF	TGTGCCAGCGGCCGCGGGAGCACAGATGCGCAGTATTTT
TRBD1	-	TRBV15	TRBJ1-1	CATSRVRYTGQGGEAFF	TGTGCCACCAGCAGAGTTCGTTACACCGGACAGGGCGGAGAAGCTTTCTTT
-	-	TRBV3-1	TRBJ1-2	CASSQDRRGSGGYTF	TGTGCCAGCAGCCAAGATAGAAGAGGGAGTGGAGGCTACACCTTC
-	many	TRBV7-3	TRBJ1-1	CASSLTARDTEAFF	TGTGCCAGCAGCTTAACAGCGAGGGACACTGAAGCTTTCTTT
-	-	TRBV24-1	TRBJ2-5	CATSDSRGQETQYF	TGTGCCACCAGTGATTCCAGGGGCCAAGAGACCCAGTACTTC
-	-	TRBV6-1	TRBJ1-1	CAAKPGGRDTEAFF	TGTGCCGCAAAGCCTGGGGGACGGGACACTGAAGCTTTCTTT
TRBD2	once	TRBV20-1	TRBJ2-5	CSARKSASGIETQYF	TGCAGTGCTAGAAAGAGTGCTAGCGGGATTGAGACCCAGTACTTC
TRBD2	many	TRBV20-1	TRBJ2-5	CRGLADQETQYF	TGCAGAGGCCTAGCGGACCAAGAGACCCAGTACTTC
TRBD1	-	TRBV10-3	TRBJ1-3	CAISRTGSGNTIYF	TGTGCTATCAGTCGGACAGGGTCTGGAAACACCATATATTTT
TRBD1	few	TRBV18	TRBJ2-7	CASSPMDRDQYEQYF	TGTGCCAGCTCACCTATGGACAGGGATCAATACGAGCAGTACTTC
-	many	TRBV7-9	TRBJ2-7	CASSSWRDGYEQYF	TGTGCCAGCAGCTCTTGGCGGGACGGCTACGAGCAGTACTTC